The 6 T cell receptor beta chains below come from one sample, sequenced in a study of cytomegalovirus exposure and HLA in healthy donors (dated by TCRdb to the late 2010s). Receptors were amplified or captured by the immunoSEQ multiplex PCR assay. For the multiplex PCR, a mixture combining 60 forward primers for TCR Vbeta segments and 13 reverse primers for TCR Jbeta segments was used. In TCRdb, the immuneACCESS table is reduced to in-frame sequences with V and J assigned. These tables do not hold every clone; where another copy was compared, an unresolved V gene accounts for under half, and the others remain unexplained. For this sample the table gives 60,000 to 85,000 clones, of which about 79% were detected only once. The ten biggest clones cover roughly 1.7% of the sample. The sequencing sample was made of PBMCs. These receptors came from a man between 35 and 55 years old in good health and CMV-seronegative.

The chain links TRBV5-4 to TRBJ1-1; the D gene is possibly TRBD1 (6 bases). The V and J ends lost 0 bases and 7 bases respectively, with 16 bases between them. The CDR3 is made up of 15 amino acids. CDR1 is SGHNT, CDR2 YYREEE, per germline (reference sequence). The CDR3 nucleotides are TGTGCCAGCAGCTTGGGAGTAGGGGGAAAGGGTGAAGCTTTCTTT. Amino acids: CASSLGVGGKGEAFF.

This sequence joins TRBV11-2 and TRBJ2-1; TRBD2 might be the D (7 bases). Between the trimmed V and J ends, which lost 2 bases and 2 bases, there was a span of 10 bases. Germline V CDR1 and CDR2: SGHAT, FQNNGV. This CDR3 region has 15 residues. CDR3 in DNA: TGTGCCAGCAGCTTAACCGGGGGGCCCTACAATGAGCAGTTCTTC. Its protein is CASSLTGGPYNEQFF.

The V gene is TRBV19, the J gene TRBJ2-1, with TRBD2 as a possible D gene (5 bases). The CDR3 totals 15 residues. Germline V gene sequence: CDR1 LNHDA, CDR2 SQIVND (reference sequence). The germline V and J ends were trimmed by 6 bases and 0 bases, with 12 bases remaining between them. The CDR3 nucleotides read TGTGCCAGTAGCCTCCTGGGGAGCTCCTACAATGAGCAGTTCTTC. Its translation is CASSLLGSSYNEQFF.

The rearrangement links TRBV28 to TRBJ2-7; perhaps TRBD1 as D (5 bases). The germline V gene has CDR1 MDHEN and CDR2 SYDVKM. The CDR3 sequence is 14 residues long. Trimming left V 5 bases short and J 2 bases short, with 13 bases between. CDR3 sequence (DNA): TGTGCCAGCAGTCCCAGGGCGGAAACCTACGAGCAGTACTTC. Its protein product is CASSPRAETYEQYF. Full variable domain (remainder filled in from reference TRBV28 and TRBJ2-7): DVKVTQSSRYLVKRTGEKVFLECVQDMDHENMFWYRQDPGLGLRLIYFSYDVKMKEKGDIPEGYSVSREKKERFSLILESASTNQTSMYLCASSPRAETYEQYFGPGTRLTVT.

This sequence joins TRBV28 and TRBJ2-7; D is uncertain. Looked up from germline, CDR1 is MDHEN and CDR2 is SYDVKM. This CDR3 region has 12 residues. Trimming took 5 bases from V and 7 from J, leaving 12 bases between them. Here the CDR3 DNA reads TGTGCCAGCAGTCCCATACCGGGTGAGCAGTACTTC. Translating gives CASSPIPGEQYF. The whole variable domain, filled in from reference TRBV28 and TRBJ2-7, reads DVKVTQSSRYLVKRTGEKVFLECVQDMDHENMFWYRQDPGLGLRLIYFSYDVKMKEKGDIPEGYSVSREKKERFSLILESASTNQTSMYLCASSPIPGEQYFGPGTRLTVT.

The rearrangement links TRBV10-3 to TRBJ1-4; D is possibly TRBD1 (6 bases). Germline values: CDR1 ENHRY, CDR2 SYGVKD. This CDR3 region has 12 residues. Trimming removed 5 bases at V and 5 bases at J, with 6 bases between. The CDR3 sequence: CAISTGNEKLFF. In nucleotides, the CDR3 is TGTGCCATCAGTACAGGGAATGAAAAACTGTTTTTT.